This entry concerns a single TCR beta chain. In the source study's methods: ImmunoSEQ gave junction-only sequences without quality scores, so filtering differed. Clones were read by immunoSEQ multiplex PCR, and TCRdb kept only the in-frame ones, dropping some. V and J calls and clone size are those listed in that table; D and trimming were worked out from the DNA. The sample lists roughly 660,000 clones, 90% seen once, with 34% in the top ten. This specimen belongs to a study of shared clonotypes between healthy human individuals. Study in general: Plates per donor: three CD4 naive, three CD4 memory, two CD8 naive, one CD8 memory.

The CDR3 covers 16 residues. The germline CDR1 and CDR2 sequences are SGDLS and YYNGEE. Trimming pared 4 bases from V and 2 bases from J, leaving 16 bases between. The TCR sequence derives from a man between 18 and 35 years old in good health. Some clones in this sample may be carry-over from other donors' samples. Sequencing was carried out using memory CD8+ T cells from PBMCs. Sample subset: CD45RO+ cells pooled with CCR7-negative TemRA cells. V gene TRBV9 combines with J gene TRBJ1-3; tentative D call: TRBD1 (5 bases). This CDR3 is CASSSTRTGPGNTIYF. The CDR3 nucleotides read TGTGCCAGCAGCTCCACTCGAACAGGACCTGGAAACACCATATATTTT.